These 17 T cell receptor beta chains were sequenced from one sample in a study of post-analysis software for immune sequencing data. Prepared libraries of TCR beta cDNA carried unique molecular identifiers. TCRdb fed the PCR reads into MiXCR, producing one record per CDR3 protein. The sample lists roughly 410,000 distinct CDR3 sequences; around 33% were seen once. Study conclusions and caveats: The study found TRBV5-6, TRBV5-1 and TRBV20-1 among five or six TRBV segments more frequent in patients than controls.

The antigens these receptors bind are not known. Sequencing used blood. These receptors were obtained from a girl aged 5-17 years with multiple sclerosis.

J is TRBJ1-2 and V is TRBV19, with D tentatively TRBD1 (5 bases). The ends were cut back, 3 bases at V and 0 bases at J, with 14 bases in the middle. The CDR3 loop spans 16 amino acids. Germline lookup yields CDR1 LNHDA and CDR2 SQIVND (reference sequence). This chain's CDR3 is CASSIPLGRANYGYTF. The CDR3 nucleotides are TGTGCCAGTAGTATTCCGTTGGGGCGAGCTAACTATGGCTACACCTTC.

The chain links TRBV20-1 to TRBJ2-5; D possibly uses TRBD1 or TRBD2 (7 bases each). Germline lookup yields CDR1 DFQATT and CDR2 SNEGSKA (reference sequence). This CDR3 contains 14 residues. Trimming shortened V by 2 bases and J by 2 bases, and 12 bases separated the two germline ends. CDR3 in amino acids: CSARRGRGQETQYF. CDR3 sequence (DNA): TGCAGTGCTAGAAGGGGGCGGGGGCAAGAGACCCAGTACTTC.

This clonotype came up a few times. The V and J genes are TRBV7-2 and TRBJ2-7; TRBD1 matches 7 bases. V shed 1 base, J shed 3 bases, and the junction held 3 bases outside the gene matches. Germline V CDR1 and CDR2: SGHTA, FQGNSA. This CDR3 region has 14 residues. The CDR3 bases are TGTGCCAGCAGCTTAGAGCGGACAGGCTACGAGCAGTACTTC. Translating it yields CASSLERTGYEQYF.

This clonotype was counted between two and nine times. V usage is TRBV20-1 and J usage is TRBJ2-7; a possible D gene is TRBD2 (5 bases). V was pared by 2 bases and J by 0 bases, with 8 bases between. This CDR3 is built from 13 residues. CDR1 and CDR2 (germline): DFQATT, SNEGSKA (reference sequence). This chain's CDR3 is CSARLAASYEQYF. CDR3 DNA: TGCAGTGCTAGACTAGCCGCCTCCTACGAGCAGTACTTC.

This clonotype was seen only a few times. The chain joins TRBV9 to TRBJ2-3; TRBD2 aligns across 9 bases. Germline lookup yields CDR1 SGDLS and CDR2 YYNGEE. V shed 4 bases, J shed 7 bases, and the junction held 13 bases outside the gene matches. CDR3 length: 16 residues. The CDR3 spells CASSPRASGTAYTQYF. In DNA form, the CDR3 reads TGTGCCAGCAGCCCCCGGGCTAGCGGGACAGCTTATACGCAGTATTTT.

This clonotype has a count of ten or more. The CDR3 region is CSVQALGGDTQYF. In DNA form, the CDR3 reads TGCAGCGTTCAAGCTTTGGGAGGAGATACGCAGTATTTT. The chain combines TRBV29-1 with TRBJ2-3; a possible D gene is TRBD2 (6 bases). CDR3 length equals 13 residues. Trimming stripped 5 bases from V and 5 bases from J, with 14 bases between. CDR1 and CDR2 (germline): SQVTM, ANQGSEA.

This chain connects TRBV20-1 to TRBJ2-1; TRBD2 aligns across 16 bases. The length of the CDR3 is 19 residues. Germline CDR1 DFQATT, CDR2 SNEGSKA (reference sequence). J was trimmed by 3 bases and V by 0 bases; bases with no gene match: 8. The CDR3 DNA reads TGCAGTGCTAGAGATCCGGGACTAGCGGGGGGGCTCAGCTACAATGAGCAGTTCTTC. It translates to CSARDPGLAGGLSYNEQFF.

The chain recombines TRBV12-3 or TRBV12-4 with TRBJ2-1; the match to TRBD1 covers 8 bases. J was trimmed by 8 bases and V by 6 bases; bases with no gene match: 12. CDR3 size: 15 residues. The CDR3 DNA follows: TGTGCCAGCAGCCTTTTTCAGGGGGCGGGTGATGAGCAGTTCTTC. The encoded protein is CASSLFQGAGDEQFF.

The chain links TRBV6-5 to TRBJ1-5; 10 positions match TRBD1. This CDR3 region has 15 residues. The J segment lost 5 bases and the V segment lost 5 bases, leaving 6 bases of the junction unmatched. CDR1 MNHEY and CDR2 SVGAGI come from the germline V gene. The CDR3 DNA follows: TGTGCCAGCAGTGAGACAGGGGGCGCGGATCAGCCCCAGCATTTT. The encoded protein is CASSETGGADQPQHF.

This clonotype came up a few times. The chain links TRBV4-1 to TRBJ1-6; D remains ambiguous. Germline-derived CDR1 and CDR2 are MGHRA and YSYEKL. CDR3 length: 15 residues. V was trimmed by 0 bases and J by 8 bases, leaving 11 bases between them. The CDR3 here is CASSQDGRYYSPLHF. As DNA, the CDR3 is TGCGCCAGCAGCCAAGATGGGAGATACTATTCACCCCTCCACTTT.

For the CDR3, the DNA is TGCAGCGGGAGAAAGGGCCAGGGAGGCAATGAGCAGTTCTTC. Translation: CSGRKGQGGNEQFF. The J gene is TRBJ2-1, the V gene TRBV29-1; D is possibly TRBD2 (6 bases). Trimming took 7 bases from V and 6 from J, leaving 19 bases between them. The CDR3 runs 14 residues. CDR1 SQVTM and CDR2 ANQGSEA come from the germline V gene.

In this sample, this clonotype turned up many times. Germline is not matched at one junction end, which may reflect a read error. CDR3 amino acids: CASSLSASTDTQYF. CDR3 DNA sequence: TGTGCCAGCAGTTTGTCGGCTAGCACAGATACGCAGTATTTT. The rearrangement links TRBV5-1 to TRBJ2-3; D is undetermined. Looked up from germline, CDR1 is SGHRS and CDR2 is YFSETQ. The CDR3 is 14 residues long. The whole variable domain, filled in from reference TRBV5-1 and TRBJ2-3, reads KAGVTQTPRYLIKTRGQQVTLSCSPISGHRSVSWYQQTPGQGLQFLFEYFSETQRNKGNFPGRFSGRQFSNSRSEMNVSTLELGDSALYLCASSLSASTDTQYFGPGTRLTVL.

Here the CDR3 DNA reads TGTGCCAGCAGCTTAAGGGGTAGCGGAGAAGAGACCCAGTACTTC. Translating gives CASSLRGSGEETQYF. The rearrangement uses TRBV13 and TRBJ2-5, with D possibly TRBD2 on 6 matching bases. The CDR3 is 15 amino acids. Germline assignment: CDR1 PRHDT and CDR2 FYEKMQ (reference sequence). V dropped 2 bases and J dropped 3 bases, with 13 bases sitting between them. The variable domain in full, completed from reference TRBV13 and TRBJ2-5, reads AAGVIQSPRHLIKEKRETATLKCYPIPRHDTVYWYQQGPGQDPQFLISFYEKMQSDKGSIPDRFSAQQFSDYHSELNMSSLELGDSALYFCASSLRGSGEETQYFGPGTRLLVL.

The chain recombines TRBV7-2 with TRBJ2-3; unclear D gene. The CDR3 extends over 13 amino acids. CDR1 and CDR2 from the germline V gene are SGHTA and FQGNSA. V was cut by 2 bases and J by 6 bases, with 9 bases left in between. The CDR3 DNA follows: TGTGCCAGCAGCTTAATCTTGGTGGATACGCAGTATTTT. It specifies CASSLILVDTQYF.

This chain connects TRBV12-3 or TRBV12-4 to TRBJ1-5; no definite D call. V was cut by 8 bases and J by 5 bases, with 10 bases left in between. This CDR3 comprises 12 residues. This CDR3 reads CASGIGHQPQHF. As DNA, the CDR3 is TGTGCCAGCGGTATAGGGCATCAGCCCCAGCATTTT.

DNA of the CDR3: TGCAGTGCTAGGGCGGAGACTAGCGCCACACCCTACGAGCAGTACTTC. Translated, it gives CSARAETSATPYEQYF. This chain uses TRBV20-1 with TRBJ2-7, with 8 bases lining up with TRBD2. The junction had 12 bases not matched to a gene; V was cut back by 3 bases and J by 2 bases. Per the germline V gene, CDR1 is DFQATT and CDR2 is SNEGSKA (reference sequence). CDR3 length equals 16 residues.

This chain links TRBV25-1 with TRBJ1-1, with 7 positions matching TRBD1. Trimming removed 4 bases from V and 12 bases from J; junction bases left unmatched: 11. This CDR3 is built from 13 residues. From germline, CDR1 is MGHDK and CDR2 SYGVNS. DNA of the CDR3: TGTGCCAGCAGTGGAATGGACAGGCTCGAGACTTTCTTT. It is translated as CASSGMDRLETFF.